One sample yielded the 15 T cell receptor beta chains listed below, sequenced in a study of T cell responses to AZD1222 COVID-19 vaccine. Profiled with immunoSEQ multiplex PCR; TCRdb holds only in-frame clones, not every one. Of over 110,000 clones in the sample, 85% to 90% were seen once. The sample in question was peripheral blood, obtained on day 0 of AZD1222 vaccination. All receptors derive from an adult in good health.

This clone appeared once. This chain joins TRBV11-3 and TRBJ1-3, with 9 bases that match TRBD1. The CDR3 has 20 residues. Losses at the gene ends were 0 bases for V and 0 bases for J; bases not matched to a gene: 12. Germline CDR1 reads SGHNT; CDR2 reads YENEEA. CDR3 sequence: CASSLDWDRARRGSGNTIYF. In nucleotides, the CDR3 is TGTGCCAGCAGCTTAGATTGGGACAGGGCTCGTAGAGGCTCTGGAAACACCATATATTTT.

The gene calls are TRBV5-1 and TRBJ1-1; D is possibly TRBD1 (6 bases). The germline gives CDR1 SGHRS, CDR2 YFSETQ. Between the trimmed V and J ends, which lost 4 bases and 1 base, there was a span of 11 bases. The CDR3 loop spans 14 amino acids. CDR3 in amino acids: CASSADRTNTEAFF. CDR3 DNA: TGCGCCAGCAGCGCAGACAGGACGAACACTGAAGCTTTCTTT.

The V gene is TRBV11-2, the J gene TRBJ2-1; tentative D call: TRBD1 (5 bases). The V and J ends lost 5 bases and 8 bases respectively, with 13 bases between them. The length of the CDR3 is 13 residues. The germline gives CDR1 SGHAT, CDR2 FQNNGV. In DNA, the CDR3 is TGTGCCAGCAGCCGAATACAGGCAGATGAGCAGTTCTTC. This translates into CASSRIQADEQFF.

The chain links TRBV11-1 to TRBJ1-2; no clear D. CDR1 and CDR2 from the germline V gene are SGHAT and FQDESV (reference sequence). CDR3 length equals 14 residues. Trimming removed 1 base at V and 6 bases at J, with 12 bases between. CDR3 in DNA: TGTGCCAGCAGCTTAGGGGGTATGATGGATGGCTACACCTTC. Encoded protein: CASSLGGMMDGYTF.

V and J are TRBV15 and TRBJ1-2; D call uncertain. The germline V gene encodes CDR1 LNHNV and CDR2 YYDKDF (reference sequence). V lost 0 bases to trimming and J lost 4 bases, with 12 bases between them. The CDR3 contains 15 residues. DNA for the CDR3: TGTGCCACCAGCAGAGACAGGTTTCTGACCTATGGCTACACCTTC. Translated, it gives CATSRDRFLTYGYTF.

The rearrangement uses TRBV19 and TRBJ1-1; D possibly corresponds to TRBD1 (5 bases). In germline, CDR1 is LNHDA, CDR2 SQIVND (reference sequence). V was trimmed by 1 base and J by 0 bases, leaving 6 bases between them. The CDR3 runs 14 residues. The CDR3 loop is CASSIGGMNTEAFF. CDR3 nucleotide sequence: TGTGCCAGTAGTATAGGGGGGATGAACACTGAAGCTTTCTTT.

The chain uses TRBV5-1 and TRBJ2-2, with 9 bases fitting TRBD2. Germline assignment: CDR1 SGHRS and CDR2 YFSETQ. The CDR3 covers 18 residues. J gave up 2 bases and V 4 bases, and 12 bases lay outside the gene matches. CDR3 DNA sequence: TGCGCCAGCAGCCGGGGGCTAGCGGGGCGACAAAACACCGGGGAGCTGTTTTTT. This codes for CASSRGLAGRQNTGELFF.

The V call is TRBV28, the J call TRBJ2-2; tentatively, D is TRBD1 (6 bases). The CDR3 sequence is 14 residues long. The V end was cut by 10 bases, the J end by 1 base, with 13 bases between. Germline lookup yields CDR1 MDHEN and CDR2 SYDVKM. CDR3 in DNA: TGTGCCACCCCCATCAGGGGGAACACCGGGGAGCTGTTTTTT. Translated, it gives CATPIRGNTGELFF.

The chain uses TRBV12-3 or TRBV12-4 and TRBJ2-7; no definite D call. With 6 bases removed from V and 2 bases from J, the gap between germline ends came to 11 bases. CDR3 length: 13 amino acids. As DNA, the CDR3 is TGTGCCAGCAGCCTATTACATACCTACGAGCAGTACTTC. Protein sequence: CASSLLHTYEQYF.

The chain couples TRBV13 to TRBJ2-7; D is possibly TRBD1 (5 bases). Per the germline V gene, CDR1 is PRHDT and CDR2 is FYEKMQ (reference sequence). The CDR3 loop spans 12 amino acids. V gave up 5 bases and J gave up 4 bases, with 9 bases separating them. The CDR3 bases are TGTGCCAGCAGCCGACAGAGATACGAGCAGTACTTC. Translating gives CASSRQRYEQYF. Full variable domain (remainder filled in from reference TRBV13 and TRBJ2-7): AAGVIQSPRHLIKEKRETATLKCYPIPRHDTVYWYQQGPGQDPQFLISFYEKMQSDKGSIPDRFSAQQFSDYHSELNMSSLELGDSALYFCASSRQRYEQYFGPGTRLTVT.

This CDR3 reads CASSSDRGYNEKLFF. CDR3 nucleotides: TGTGCCAGCAGCTCCGACAGGGGGTACAATGAAAAACTGTTTTTT. This chain connects TRBV7-9 to TRBJ1-4; 9 nucleotides align to TRBD1. This CDR3 contains 15 residues. CDR1 SEHNR and CDR2 FQNEAQ come from the germline V gene (reference sequence). The V segment lost 4 bases and the J segment 5 bases; nucleotides outside the gene matches: 5.

In its sample, this clone was seen a few times. The chain carries TRBV9 and TRBJ2-2; perhaps TRBD2 as D (5 bases). The CDR3 consists of 14 residues. Trimming removed 3 bases at V and 5 bases at J, with 11 bases between. Germline-derived CDR1 and CDR2 are SGDLS and YYNGEE. The CDR3 DNA sequence: TGTGCCAGCAGCGCTAAGACTATTACCGGGGAGCTGTTTTTT. Its translation: CASSAKTITGELFF.

V and J are TRBV5-1 and TRBJ1-4; D is undetermined. V shed 0 bases and J shed 8 bases, with 11 bases lying between them. Germline V gene data show CDR1 as SGHRS and CDR2 as YFSETQ. The CDR3 runs to 14 residues. The CDR3 nucleotides read TGCGCCAGCAGCTTGGGTGGGAGCTGGGAAAAACTGTTTTTT. Encoded protein: CASSLGGSWEKLFF. Full variable domain (rest looked up from reference TRBV5-1 and TRBJ1-4): KAGVTQTPRYLIKTRGQQVTLSCSPISGHRSVSWYQQTPGQGLQFLFEYFSETQRNKGNFPGRFSGRQFSNSRSEMNVSTLELGDSALYLCASSLGGSWEKLFFGSGTQLSVL.

The chain carries TRBV6-1 and TRBJ1-3, with D perhaps TRBD1 (5 bases). CDR1 and CDR2 (germline): MNHNS, SASEGT. Trimming stripped 2 bases from V and 0 bases from J, with 14 bases between. This CDR3 region has 17 residues. The CDR3 sequence is CASSELLWGISGNTIYF. The DNA for the CDR3 is TGTGCCAGCAGTGAATTGTTGTGGGGGATCTCTGGAAACACCATATATTTT.

The chain has TRBV7-9 and TRBJ2-7; D is ambiguous. The CDR3 is made up of 16 amino acids. V dropped 5 bases and J dropped 3 bases, with 20 bases sitting between them. Germline lookup yields CDR1 SEHNR and CDR2 FQNEAQ (reference sequence). The CDR3 is CASSPPVPEYDYEQYF. In DNA form, the CDR3 reads TGTGCCAGCAGCCCCCCTGTGCCCGAATATGACTACGAGCAGTACTTC.